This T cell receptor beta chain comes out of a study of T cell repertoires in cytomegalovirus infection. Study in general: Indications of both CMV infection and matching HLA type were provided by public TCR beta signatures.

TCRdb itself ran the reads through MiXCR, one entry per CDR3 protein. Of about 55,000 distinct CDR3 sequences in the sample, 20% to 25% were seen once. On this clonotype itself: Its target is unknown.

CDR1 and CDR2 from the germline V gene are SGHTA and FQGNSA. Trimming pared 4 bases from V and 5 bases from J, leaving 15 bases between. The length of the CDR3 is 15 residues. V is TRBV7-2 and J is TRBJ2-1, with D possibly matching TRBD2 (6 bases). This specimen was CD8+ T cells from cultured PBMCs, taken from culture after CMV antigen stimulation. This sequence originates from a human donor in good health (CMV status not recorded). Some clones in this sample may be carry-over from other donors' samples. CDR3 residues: CASSSPDYLHNEQFF. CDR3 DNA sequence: TGTGCCAGCAGCTCCCCGGACTACCTTCACAATGAGCAGTTCTTC.